The present T cell receptor beta chain was sequenced within a study of blood T cells in healthy people across ages. Germline V lookup: CDR1 SGDLS, CDR2 YYNGEE. There are 15 residues in the CDR3. J lost 6 bases, V lost 0 bases, and 3 bases had no gene match. Findings and limits, study-wide: Diversity figures derived from one million T cells were judged to underestimate the true value. PBMCs went unsorted, and a conclusive naive versus antigen-experienced comparison was therefore prevented.

With a J-beta primer mix and a sample-barcoded 5' primer, a second PCR ran about 6 to 11 cycles. TCRdb independently ran MiXCR on the 5' RACE reads; one entry per CDR3 protein. The sample holds approximately 800,000 distinct CDR3 sequences, around 25% seen once. This clonotype turned up a few times. Its antigen is still unknown. This sample also belongs to another study, concerning T cells of mothers and their children. That paper adds: Slightly, though not significantly, more overlap was seen in related than in unrelated mother-child pairs.

Input material: blood. V and J are TRBV9 and TRBJ1-6; 7 nucleotides line up with TRBD1. This receptor was obtained from a boy aged 5 to 17 in good health. CDR3 amino acids: CASSVGDRVNSPLHF. In DNA, the CDR3 is TGTGCCAGCAGCGTAGGGGACAGAGTTAATTCACCCCTCCACTTT.